Presented here are 27 T cell receptor beta chains from one specimen sequenced in a study of cytomegalovirus exposure and HLA in healthy donors. The PCR ran on 60 Vbeta and 13 Jbeta primers. Produced via immunoSEQ multiplex PCR; TCRdb's table is partial and in-frame only. The table lists approximately 170,000 clones, roughly 80% of them singletons. The sequenced material came from PBMCs. These TCRs come from a female donor in good health and CMV-seronegative.

The V call is TRBV7-2, the J call TRBJ1-6, with 10 nucleotides matching TRBD1. With 1 base clipped from V and 9 bases from J, the junction kept 9 bases outside the gene matches. Looked up from germline, CDR1 is SGHTA and CDR2 is FQGNSA. This CDR3 spans 17 amino acids. The CDR3 protein is CASSLVPRQGASSPLHF. Here the CDR3 DNA reads TGTGCCAGCAGCTTAGTCCCCCGACAGGGGGCCTCTTCACCCCTCCACTTT.

The genes are TRBV7-8 and TRBJ2-3; D is unresolved. The V gene's germline CDR1 is SGHVS and CDR2 FQNEAQ. This CDR3 has 13 residues. V lost 5 bases and J lost 6, with 12 bases in between. CDR3 nucleotide sequence: TGTGCCAGCAGCCCACCTACCGCGGATACGCAGTATTTT. As protein: CASSPPTADTQYF. Variable domain in full (rest from reference TRBV7-8 and TRBJ2-3): GAGVSQSPRYKVAKRGQDVALRCDPISGHVSLFWYQQALGQGPEFLTYFQNEAQLDKSGLPSDRFFAERPEGSVSTLKIQRTQQEDSAVYLCASSPPTADTQYFGPGTRLTVL.

The J gene is TRBJ2-5, the V gene TRBV19; 7 positions match TRBD1. In germline, CDR1 is LNHDA, CDR2 SQIVND (reference sequence). The CDR3 has 13 residues. The junction had 2 bases not matched to a gene; V was cut back by 5 bases and J by 2 bases. The CDR3 spells CASSGTEQETQYF. In DNA form, the CDR3 reads TGTGCCAGTAGTGGGACAGAACAAGAGACCCAGTACTTC.

The CDR3 reads CASSLGGARQPQHF. The CDR3, as DNA: TGTGCCAGCAGTTTAGGGGGCGCGAGACAGCCCCAGCATTTT. V usage is TRBV27 and J usage is TRBJ1-5; D is perhaps TRBD1 (6 bases). The germline V and J ends were trimmed by 2 bases and 7 bases, with 12 bases remaining between them. The V gene's germline CDR1 is MNHEY and CDR2 SMNVEV (reference sequence). This CDR3 is built from 14 residues.

V and J are TRBV28 and TRBJ2-7; 8 bases are a match to TRBD1. The CDR3 extends over 13 amino acids. J lost 2 bases, V lost 8 bases, and 5 bases had no gene match. The germline V gene has CDR1 MDHEN and CDR2 SYDVKM. CDR3 in DNA: TGTGCCAGCGGGACAGGCGGAACCTACGAGCAGTACTTC. This encodes CASGTGGTYEQYF. Complete variable domain (other parts from reference TRBV28 and TRBJ2-7): DVKVTQSSRYLVKRTGEKVFLECVQDMDHENMFWYRQDPGLGLRLIYFSYDVKMKEKGDIPEGYSVSREKKERFSLILESASTNQTSMYLCASGTGGTYEQYFGPGTRLTVT.

This rearrangement joins TRBV6-5 to TRBJ2-3; D possibly corresponds to TRBD2 (5 bases). Germline lookup yields CDR1 MNHEY and CDR2 SVGAGI. The CDR3 loop spans 13 amino acids. Trimming removed 4 bases at V and 2 bases at J, with 7 bases between. The CDR3 here is CASSSGFTDTQYF. Written as DNA, the CDR3 is TGTGCCAGCAGTTCGGGGTTCACAGATACGCAGTATTTT.

The gene calls are TRBV28 and TRBJ2-1, with D possibly being TRBD2 (5 bases). The V end was cut by 4 bases, the J end by 7 bases, with 14 bases between. This CDR3 spans 14 amino acids. Germline-derived CDR1 and CDR2 are MDHEN and SYDVKM. CDR3: CASSSGLDWNEQFF. CDR3 nucleotides: TGTGCCAGCAGTTCCGGACTCGATTGGAATGAGCAGTTCTTC.

CDR3 sequence reads: CASSLRQSDNTEAFF. In DNA, the CDR3 is TGCGCCAGCAGCTTGCGGCAGAGCGATAACACTGAAGCTTTCTTT. The chain carries TRBV5-1 and TRBJ1-1; D unclear. Germline CDR1 reads SGHRS; CDR2 reads YFSETQ. This CDR3 has 15 residues. V was shortened by 1 base and J by 2 bases, with 12 bases between the two germline ends.

The rearrangement links TRBV30 to TRBJ2-2; 7 positions match TRBD2. CDR1 is GTSNPN, CDR2 SVGIG, per germline (reference sequence). V was clipped by 5 bases and J by 2 bases; unmatched bases: 14. This CDR3 comprises 17 residues. This CDR3 is CAWGKKWAGENTGELFF. DNA for the CDR3: TGTGCCTGGGGTAAAAAATGGGCGGGGGAAAACACCGGGGAGCTGTTTTTT.

The chain employs TRBV6-1 and TRBJ1-3; TRBD1 matches 8 bases. The trim removed 2 bases at V and 0 bases at J, leaving 6 bases unmatched. Germline loops: CDR1 MNHNS, CDR2 SASEGT. CDR3 length: 17 residues. In nucleotides, the CDR3 is TGTGCCAGCAGTGAATTAGGGGGACAGGTCTCTGGAAACACCATATATTTT. Its translation: CASSELGGQVSGNTIYF.

The V gene is TRBV19, the J gene TRBJ2-1; 10 bases map to TRBD2. Germline values: CDR1 LNHDA, CDR2 SQIVND (reference sequence). The V gene end was trimmed by 0 bases and the J gene end by 4 bases; junction bases not matched to a gene: 6. The CDR3 consists of 17 residues. CDR3 loop: CASSIDLGTSAYNEQFF. DNA of the CDR3: TGTGCCAGTAGTATAGATCTCGGGACTAGCGCGTACAATGAGCAGTTCTTC.

The chain uses TRBV19 and TRBJ2-3; TRBD2 matches 8 bases. In germline, CDR1 is LNHDA, CDR2 SQIVND (reference sequence). J lost 4 bases, V lost 5 bases, and 11 bases had no gene match. This CDR3 spans 16 amino acids. The CDR3 is CASSFRTSGRADTQYF. Written as DNA, the CDR3 is TGTGCCAGTAGTTTCAGAACTAGCGGTCGCGCAGATACGCAGTATTTT.

The rearrangement joins TRBV28 to TRBJ1-6, with 7 bases matching TRBD1. Trimming at V came to 5 bases and at J to 9 bases, leaving 4 bases not matched to a gene. There are 13 residues in the CDR3. From germline, CDR1 is MDHEN and CDR2 SYDVKM. Here the CDR3 reads CASSPRQGSPLHF. The DNA for the CDR3 is TGTGCCAGCAGTCCCAGACAGGGTTCACCCCTCCACTTT.

The genes are TRBV9 and TRBJ1-5; D is uncertain. Germline V gives CDR1 SGDLS, CDR2 YYNGEE. The length of the CDR3 is 15 residues. V was cut by 0 bases and J by 0 bases, with 7 bases left in between. The CDR3 coding sequence is TGTGCCAGCAGCGTAGCGGGGAATAGCAATCAGCCCCAGCATTTT. Translation: CASSVAGNSNQPQHF.

The chain employs TRBV25-1 and TRBJ2-7; possible D gene TRBD1, 6 bases. Looked up from germline, CDR1 is MGHDK and CDR2 is SYGVNS. The CDR3 length is 13 residues. V was trimmed by 2 bases and J by 5 bases, leaving 10 bases between them. The CDR3 DNA follows: TGTGCCAGCAGTGAAGGGGGCAAGAACGAGCAGTACTTC. It specifies CASSEGGKNEQYF.

This clone was recorded once. The chain links TRBV11-3 to TRBJ2-3; 9 bases line up with TRBD2. CDR3 length: 14 amino acids. CDR1 and CDR2 (germline): SGHNT, YENEEA. Losses at the gene ends were 4 bases for V and 4 bases for J; bases not matched to a gene: 3. The CDR3 bases are TGTGCCAGCAGCTCCTTAGCGGGAGCAGATACGCAGTATTTT. Protein product: CASSSLAGADTQYF.

The chain couples TRBV28 to TRBJ2-7; TRBD2 is a possible D gene (6 bases). V was clipped by 2 bases and J by 4 bases, with 18 bases between them. The CDR3 extends over 16 amino acids. Germline lookup yields CDR1 MDHEN and CDR2 SYDVKM. This CDR3 is CASSLGRLALGYEQYF. CDR3 coding DNA: TGTGCCAGCAGTTTAGGTCGGCTAGCGCTTGGATACGAGCAGTACTTC.

V usage is TRBV30 and J usage is TRBJ2-1; 9 nucleotides align to TRBD2. CDR1 is GTSNPN, CDR2 SVGIG, per germline (reference sequence). V trimming: 3 bases; J trimming: 5 bases; junction bases outside the gene matches: 17. The CDR3 spans 18 residues. For the CDR3, the DNA is TGTGCCTGGAGCGGTTTAACCCGGGCTAGCGGGATGCACAATGAGCAGTTCTTC. Encoded protein: CAWSGLTRASGMHNEQFF.

This clone was counted a few times. J is TRBJ1-1 and V is TRBV28; 7 bases align to TRBD1. Germline V gene lookup returns CDR1 MDHEN and CDR2 SYDVKM. The CDR3 consists of 12 residues. J was trimmed by 5 bases and V by 8 bases; bases with no gene match: 5. In DNA, the CDR3 is TGTGCCAGCGGAGGGGGCCAGACTGAAGCTTTCTTT. This translates into CASGGGQTEAFF.

The J gene is TRBJ1-3, the V gene TRBV7-3; maybe TRBD1 (5 bases). The CDR3 spans 16 residues. The germline CDR1 and CDR2 sequences are SGHTA and FQGTGA. V lost 5 bases and J 4 bases, leaving 18 bases between the germline ends. The CDR3 DNA follows: TGTGCCAGCAGCCCCTTAGGGGCAGGGCTCGGAAACACCATATATTTT. As protein: CASSPLGAGLGNTIYF.

The V call is TRBV6-1, the J call TRBJ2-3, with a tentative D call TRBD2 (5 bases). Germline V CDR1 and CDR2: MNHNS, SASEGT. Trimming removed 7 bases from V and 2 bases from J, with 13 bases in between. The CDR3 runs to 14 residues. DNA of the CDR3: TGTGCCAGCATGGAGGATTTGATCACAGATACGCAGTATTTT. Translating it yields CASMEDLITDTQYF.

The genes are TRBV7-8 and TRBJ2-1; 8 bases are a match to TRBD2. The length of the CDR3 is 15 residues. Germline assignment: CDR1 SGHVS and CDR2 FQNEAQ. The J segment lost 7 bases and the V segment lost 4 bases, leaving 9 bases of the junction unmatched. CDR3 coding DNA: TGTGCCAGCAGCTCGGGACTAGGCTACAATAATGAGCAGTTCTTC. This sequence encodes CASSSGLGYNNEQFF.

The J gene is TRBJ1-1, the V gene TRBV30; possible D gene TRBD1, 5 bases. Germline-derived CDR1 and CDR2 are GTSNPN and SVGIG (reference sequence). The CDR3 sequence is 14 residues long. The ends were cut back, 5 bases at V and 0 bases at J, with 13 bases in the middle. The CDR3 region has the DNA TGTGCCTGGCGTCCGGCGGGGGTGAACACTGAAGCTTTCTTT. Protein product: CAWRPAGVNTEAFF.

As regards this clone: Compared with germline, one end of the junction differs, possibly owing to a read error. V is TRBV7-7 and J is TRBJ2-2; 7 positions agree with TRBD2. The CDR3 contains 15 residues. CDR1 is SSHAT, CDR2 FNYEAQ, per germline (reference sequence). The CDR3 loop reads CASSQAAGRAGELFF. The CDR3 DNA reads as TGTGCTAGCAGCCAGGCAGCGGGAAGAGCCGGGGAGCTGTTTTTT.

This clone has just one count. The CDR3 sequence is CASSTRQGGTNEKLFF. In DNA, the CDR3 is TGTGCCAGCAGTACACGACAGGGAGGAACTAATGAAAAACTGTTTTTT. The genes are TRBV28 and TRBJ1-4, with TRBD1 matching over 7 bases. Germline CDR1 and CDR2: MDHEN and SYDVKM. This CDR3 spans 16 amino acids. With V trimmed by 5 bases and J by 1 base, 7 bases remained unmatched.

The CDR3 coding sequence is TGTGCCAGCTCACTAACTCGACAGGCGACGGGAGAGACCCAGTACTTC. The encoded protein is CASSLTRQATGETQYF. The V and J genes are TRBV18 and TRBJ2-5; tentatively, D is TRBD1 (6 bases). Trimming removed 4 bases from V and 4 bases from J, with 19 bases in between. CDR1 is KGHSH and CDR2 is LQKENI in the germline V gene. The CDR3 contains 16 residues.

This clone was observed a few times. This chain connects TRBV9 to TRBJ2-1, with TRBD1 identical over 7 bases. Trimming took 3 bases from V and 10 from J; bases not matched to a gene: 4. The CDR3 spans 12 residues. Per germline, CDR1 SGDLS and CDR2 YYNGEE. CDR3 in amino acids: CASSGDRAEQFF. The CDR3 DNA follows: TGTGCCAGCAGCGGAGACAGGGCAGAGCAGTTCTTC.